This T cell receptor beta chain was sequenced for a study of T cells in narcolepsy listed by TCRdb under 2018. A note on the overall study: Patients with narcolepsy type 1 or type 2 (NT1, NT2) and healthy control donors were enrolled in the study. The study sought autoreactive T cells targeting hypocretin neuron self-antigens (hypocretin, TRIB2) in narcolepsy patients, using TCR Vbeta sequencing to track clonotypes in blood and CSF.

As regards this clone: The specificity of this receptor is unknown. The sample holds no much larger clone one base away, and base qualities are not on file.

Overall results and qualifications from the work: Numbers of sequenced blood memory CD4+ clonotypes were comparable, with averages of about 37,000 in patients and some 30,000 in controls. According to the report, autoreactive clonotypes were detected serially in the blood of the same patients and of different patients, but not in healthy controls. In plots comparing CSF and blood CD4+ T cell clonotypes from the same patient, HCRT-specific and TRIB2-specific autoreactive clonotypes were highlighted. No sequences matching autoreactive T cell clones were contained in some blood memory CD4+ repertoires from patients and controls.

Taken from the germline V gene, the CDR1 and CDR2 loops are MDHEN and SYDVKM. Compared with germline, V lacks 8 bases and J lacks 4 bases; bases without a gene match: 9. The CDR3 measures 15 amino acids from cysteine to phenylalanine. The DNA shown is the 45-base CDR3, in frame from base 1. Memory CD4+ T cells were sorted ex vivo from peripheral blood of narcolepsy patients and healthy controls for TCR Vbeta sequencing. Receptors were amplified or captured by the immunoSEQ multiplex PCR assay. The source is immuneACCESS, and TCRdb retained only in-frame sequences with V and J called. Part of the clones is not carried over; for the studies checked, unresolved V genes explain less than half of this, and the remainder is unexplained. Counted in this sample were about 32,000 clones; roughly 80% of them appeared once. Approximately 1.1% of the sample comes from the top ten.

In this chain, TRBV28 is recombined with TRBJ2-1, with 9 middle bases fitting TRBD1. This receptor was identified in a human donor with narcolepsy. The sequencing input was CD45RA- memory CD4+ T cells from PBMCs. The cell subset or site label corresponds to: memory T cells sorted ex vivo from peripheral blood. CDR3 protein: CASGGPTGGYNEQFF. Here is the DNA: TGTGCCAGCGGTGGACCGACAGGGGGATACAATGAGCAGTTCTTC.